One and the same sample provided the 30 T cell receptor beta chains below, sequenced in a study of cytotoxic CD8 clonotypes in ibrutinib-treated CLL. TCRdb keeps only in-frame clones here, not all; method: immunoSEQ multiplex PCR. Of roughly 11,000 clones listed, approximately 85% are singletons. The material was PBMCs, obtained at disease progression, from a patient treated with ibrutinib. The origin of the receptors is a human donor with chronic lymphocytic leukemia.

V is TRBV4-1 and J is TRBJ1-4, with TRBD1 matching over 7 bases. V lost 3 bases to trimming and J lost 7 bases; unmatched junction nucleotides: 8. Per the germline V gene, CDR1 is MGHRA and CDR2 is YSYEKL. The CDR3 sequence is 15 residues long. CDR3 sequence reads: CASSQVQGSSEKLFF. In DNA, the CDR3 is TGCGCCAGCAGCCAGGTACAGGGGTCTAGTGAAAAACTGTTTTTT.

The chain couples TRBV5-1 to TRBJ2-7, with 11 bases aligning to TRBD1. From germline, CDR1 is SGHRS and CDR2 YFSETQ. After removal of 4 bases from V and 5 bases from J, the junction contained 8 bases not matched to a gene. CDR3 length: 15 amino acids. DNA of the CDR3: TGCGCCAGCAGCCCATGGACAGGGGGCGGGGACGAGCAGTACTTC. It yields the protein CASSPWTGGGDEQYF.

The chain links TRBV5-4 to TRBJ2-5; TRBD1 might be the D (6 bases). The CDR3 runs 14 residues. CDR1 and CDR2 from the germline V gene are SGHNT and YYREEE (reference sequence). The V gene lost 2 bases and the J gene lost 5 bases, with 13 bases spanning the gap. This CDR3 reads CASSLGSGEETQYF. CDR3 bases: TGTGCCAGCAGCTTAGGATCAGGGGAGGAGACCCAGTACTTC.

This clone turned up a few times. This chain uses TRBV19 with TRBJ2-7; no clear D. The CDR3 is 14 residues long. Trimming shortened V by 1 base and J by 2 bases, and 9 bases separated the two germline ends. Looked up from germline, CDR1 is LNHDA and CDR2 is SQIVND (reference sequence). For the CDR3, the DNA is TGTGCCAGTAGTATAGGGCACCTAGCCTACGAGCAGTACTTC. This translates into CASSIGHLAYEQYF. Variable domain in full (rest from reference TRBV19 and TRBJ2-7): DGGITQSPKYLFRKEGQNVTLSCEQNLNHDAMYWYRQDPGQGLRLIYYSQIVNDFQKGDIAEGYSVSREKKESFPLTVTSAQKNPTAFYLCASSIGHLAYEQYFGPGTRLTVT.

The chain carries TRBV4-1 and TRBJ2-1; 10 bases fit TRBD2. The V gene end was trimmed by 0 bases and the J gene end by 8 bases; junction bases not matched to a gene: 4. Germline V gives CDR1 MGHRA, CDR2 YSYEKL. This CDR3 comprises 15 residues. CDR3 region: CASSQDILAGYEQFF. The DNA of the CDR3 is TGCGCCAGCAGCCAAGATATACTAGCGGGATATGAGCAGTTCTTC.

V gene TRBV11-2 combines with J gene TRBJ2-7; TRBD1 might be the D (6 bases). Germline loops: CDR1 SGHAT, CDR2 FQNNGV. This CDR3 spans 16 amino acids. V was cut by 2 bases and J by 0 bases, with 14 bases left in between. CDR3 bases: TGTGCCAGCAGCTTACCAGGGGCCGTTAGCTCCTACGAGCAGTACTTC. Amino acids: CASSLPGAVSSYEQYF. Full variable domain (rest looked up from reference TRBV11-2 and TRBJ2-7): EAGVAQSPRYKIIEKRQSVAFWCNPISGHATLYWYQQILGQGPKLLIQFQNNGVVDDSQLPKDRFSAERLKGVDSTLKIQPAKLEDSAVYLCASSLPGAVSSYEQYFGPGTRLTVT.

This clone is a singleton in its sample. The chain employs TRBV20-1 and TRBJ2-7; D is unclear. Germline V gives CDR1 DFQATT, CDR2 SNEGSKA (reference sequence). This CDR3 comprises 10 residues. V gave up 1 base and J gave up 11 bases, with 9 bases separating them. The CDR3 reads CSARGTGEYF. DNA for the CDR3: TGCAGTGCTAGAGGGACCGGAGAGTACTTC.

The chain carries TRBV4-1 and TRBJ2-1; possible D gene TRBD2, 6 bases. The length of the CDR3 is 14 residues. Looked up from germline, CDR1 is MGHRA and CDR2 is YSYEKL. The V end lost 9 bases, the J end lost 2 bases, and 14 bases lay between the germline ends. The CDR3 reads CARKPGRTYNEQFF. CDR3 in DNA: TGCGCCAGAAAGCCAGGGAGGACCTACAATGAGCAGTTCTTC.

This clone has a handful of counts. The V gene is TRBV6-4, the J gene TRBJ2-6; D remains ambiguous. CDR1 is MRHNA, CDR2 SNTAGT, per germline. The V gene lost 0 bases and the J gene lost 3 bases, with 9 bases spanning the gap. The CDR3 covers 16 residues. Here the CDR3 reads CASSDSDGDGANVLTF. The DNA of the CDR3 is TGTGCCAGCAGTGACTCAGATGGGGATGGGGCCAACGTCCTGACTTTC.

V and J are TRBV28 and TRBJ2-7; TRBD2 matches at 11 bases. V trimming: 4 bases; J trimming: 2 bases; junction bases outside the gene matches: 10. Germline V CDR1 and CDR2: MDHEN, SYDVKM. The CDR3 extends over 17 amino acids. The CDR3 reads CASSYPPSGRLPYEQYF. CDR3 DNA: TGTGCCAGCAGTTATCCGCCTAGCGGGAGGTTACCCTACGAGCAGTACTTC.

V and J are TRBV19 and TRBJ1-3; D ambiguous. V lost 7 bases and J lost 0, with 10 bases in between. The CDR3 is 14 amino acids. Germline values: CDR1 LNHDA, CDR2 SQIVND (reference sequence). CDR3 nucleotide sequence: TGTGCCAGTAAGAACACCAACTCTGGAAACACCATATATTTT. As protein: CASKNTNSGNTIYF.

The V call is TRBV19, the J call TRBJ2-2; TRBD1 matches at 9 bases. The CDR3 has 15 residues. Germline V lookup: CDR1 LNHDA, CDR2 SQIVND (reference sequence). With V trimmed by 3 bases and J by 7 bases, 6 bases remained unmatched. CDR3 sequence: CASSIMGQGNGELFF. The CDR3 nucleotides read TGTGCCAGTAGTATCATGGGACAGGGTAACGGGGAGCTGTTTTTT.

This chain links TRBV7-3 with TRBJ2-3; 13 nucleotides align to TRBD2. Trimming at V came to 5 bases and at J to 6 bases, leaving 11 bases not matched to a gene. The CDR3 has 17 residues. Germline V gene data show CDR1 as SGHTA and CDR2 as FQGTGA. CDR3 sequence reads: CASSHRLAGGGADTQYF. The CDR3 DNA is TGTGCCAGCAGCCACCGACTAGCGGGAGGAGGGGCCGATACGCAGTATTTT.

The chain joins TRBV10-2 to TRBJ2-7; no definite D call. From germline, CDR1 is WSHSY and CDR2 SAAADI. The CDR3 spans 13 residues. Trimming took 0 bases from V and 6 from J, leaving 9 bases between them. In nucleotides, the CDR3 is TGCGCCAGCAGTGAGTCGACTGCGGCCGAGCAGTACTTC. Translation: CASSESTAAEQYF.

Only one count was recorded for this clone. The V gene is TRBV7-8, the J gene TRBJ2-7, with 9 bases aligning to TRBD2. Germline-derived CDR1 and CDR2 are SGHVS and FQNEAQ. The CDR3 spans 18 residues. J lost 4 bases, V lost 7 bases, and 20 bases had no gene match. CDR3 DNA: TGTGCCAGCAACCAAGGGAGTAGAGGCGGGAGGGCCCAGTACGAGCAGTACTTC. It specifies CASNQGSRGGRAQYEQYF.

In its sample, this clone was seen once. This CDR3 is also generated by other DNA sequences in the sample. The chain joins TRBV27 to TRBJ2-7; D is undetermined. V dropped 4 bases and J dropped 2 bases, with 3 bases sitting between them. This CDR3 is built from 11 residues. Per germline, CDR1 MNHEY and CDR2 SMNVEV (reference sequence). The DNA of the CDR3 is TGTGCCAGCAGTTCTACCTACGAGCAGTACTTC. Translated, it gives CASSSTYEQYF.

V gene TRBV5-6 combines with J gene TRBJ2-1; possibly TRBD2 for D (6 bases). Trimming took 0 bases from V and 8 from J, leaving 12 bases between them. The CDR3 is 14 residues long. The germline gives CDR1 SGHDT, CDR2 YYEEEE. CDR3: CASSLGGRRDEQFF. The CDR3 coding sequence is TGTGCCAGCAGCTTGGGGGGAAGGAGGGATGAGCAGTTCTTC.

The chain carries TRBV5-1 and TRBJ2-3; possible D gene TRBD1, 5 bases. The CDR3 extends over 16 amino acids. Trimming took 4 bases from V and 3 from J, leaving 18 bases between them. The germline gives CDR1 SGHRS, CDR2 YFSETQ. The CDR3 here is CASSEGASQSTDTQYF. CDR3 bases: TGCGCCAGCAGCGAAGGGGCCAGCCAGAGTACAGATACGCAGTATTTT.

The chain uses TRBV18 and TRBJ2-5, with D tentatively TRBD2 (5 bases). Germline CDR1 KGHSH, CDR2 LQKENI. The V end lost 8 bases, the J end lost 6 bases, and 16 bases lay between the germline ends. The CDR3 runs to 13 residues. The CDR3 DNA reads TGTGCCAGCCTCGACTATCAAGAGAAGACCCAGTACTTC. It encodes CASLDYQEKTQYF.

The V gene is TRBV5-1, the J gene TRBJ2-3, with TRBD2 matching over 8 bases. CDR1 is SGHRS, CDR2 YFSETQ, per germline. There are 14 residues in the CDR3. V shed 5 bases, J shed 2 bases, and the junction held 4 bases outside the gene matches. The CDR3 DNA is TGCGCCAGCAGGCTAGCGGGTTCCACAGATACGCAGTATTTT. It translates to CASRLAGSTDTQYF.

This clone was seen a single time. The chain has TRBV19 and TRBJ1-2; the D gene is possibly TRBD1 (5 bases). Germline V lookup: CDR1 LNHDA, CDR2 SQIVND (reference sequence). Deletions cut 7 bases from V and 5 bases from J, with 17 bases between. This CDR3 is built from 14 residues. CDR3 in DNA: TGTGCCAGTACGGGAAAAGGGGCCGGATATGGCTACACCTTC. As protein: CASTGKGAGYGYTF.

V usage is TRBV28 and J usage is TRBJ2-2; the D call may be TRBD1 or TRBD2 (5 bases each). This CDR3 contains 16 residues. Germline V gene lookup returns CDR1 MDHEN and CDR2 SYDVKM. The germline V and J ends were trimmed by 5 bases and 3 bases, with 16 bases remaining between them. The CDR3 loop reads CASSPQYGAYTGELFF. The CDR3, as DNA: TGTGCCAGCAGTCCCCAATACGGGGCGTACACCGGGGAGCTGTTTTTT.

J is TRBJ1-2 and V is TRBV29-1; D is undetermined. The V end lost 2 bases, the J end lost 4 bases, and 14 bases lay between the germline ends. The CDR3 covers 14 residues. Per germline, CDR1 SQVTM and CDR2 ANQGSEA. The CDR3 bases are TGCAGCGTTGAAACAGACCTACCACTCTATGGCTACACCTTC. As protein: CSVETDLPLYGYTF. Based on the CDR3 plus reference TRBV29-1 and TRBJ1-2, the full variable domain is SAVISQKPSRDICQRGTSLTIQCQVDSQVTMMFWYRQQPGQSLTLIATANQGSEATYESGFVIDKFPISRPNLTFSTLTVSNMSPEDSSIYLCSVETDLPLYGYTFGSGTRLTVV.

The chain couples TRBV29-1 to TRBJ1-5, with D perhaps matching TRBD1 (6 bases). V was pared by 6 bases and J by 0 bases, with 24 bases between. This CDR3 spans 18 amino acids. Per the germline V gene, CDR1 is SQVTM and CDR2 is ANQGSEA. The CDR3 DNA is TGCAGCGTCGCCGTACCTACAGGGACCCACTATAGCAATCAGCCCCAGCATTTT. Encoded protein: CSVAVPTGTHYSNQPQHF.

J is TRBJ2-1 and V is TRBV11-3; TRBD2 matches at 12 bases. The trim removed 5 bases at V and 9 bases at J, leaving 5 bases unmatched. The germline gives CDR1 SGHNT, CDR2 YENEEA. The CDR3 covers 14 residues. CDR3 protein: CASSKTSGSTEQFF. The CDR3 DNA sequence: TGTGCCAGCAGCAAGACTAGCGGGAGCACTGAGCAGTTCTTC.

The rearrangement links TRBV5-1 to TRBJ2-1, with D hard to call. The germline V and J ends were trimmed by 0 bases and 8 bases, with 9 bases remaining between them. From germline, CDR1 is SGHRS and CDR2 YFSETQ. This CDR3 comprises 13 residues. The CDR3 bases are TGCGCCAGCAGCTTGGATAAGCAGTATGAGCAGTTCTTC. Amino acid sequence: CASSLDKQYEQFF.

The chain couples TRBV19 to TRBJ1-5; D is possibly TRBD1 (5 bases). V dropped 10 bases and J dropped 5 bases, with 15 bases sitting between them. This CDR3 comprises 13 residues. CDR1 and CDR2 (germline): LNHDA, SQIVND (reference sequence). CDR3 residues: CATAGQGDQPQHF. The CDR3 DNA reads TGTGCCACTGCGGGGCAGGGAGATCAGCCCCAGCATTTT.

This clone appeared once. The J gene is TRBJ1-1, the V gene TRBV7-3; 8 bases agree with TRBD1. This CDR3 is built from 13 residues. Germline CDR1 reads SGHTA; CDR2 reads FQGTGA. J gave up 10 bases and V 1 base, and 5 bases lay outside the gene matches. The CDR3 region has the DNA TGTGCCAGCAGCTTAAGAAGACAGGGGCGAGCTTTCTTT. Translation: CASSLRRQGRAFF.

This clone was observed a handful of times. The chain combines TRBV5-4 with TRBJ1-1, with D possibly being TRBD1 (5 bases). CDR1 and CDR2 from the germline V gene are SGHNT and YYREEE (reference sequence). Deletions cut 2 bases from V and 3 bases from J, with 8 bases between. This CDR3 region has 13 residues. CDR3 coding DNA: TGTGCCAGCAGCTTTTCCAGGGACACTGAAGCTTTCTTT. Its protein product is CASSFSRDTEAFF.

V usage is TRBV18 and J usage is TRBJ2-1, with D perhaps matching TRBD1 or TRBD2 (5 bases each). V was pared by 7 bases and J by 5 bases, with 15 bases between. The CDR3 contains 14 residues. CDR1 and CDR2 (germline): KGHSH, LQKENI. The CDR3 region has the DNA TGTGCCAGCTTGATCGGGGCGGAAAACAATGAGCAGTTCTTC. It codes for CASLIGAENNEQFF. The full variable domain, its missing parts supplied by reference TRBV18 and TRBJ2-1, is NAGVMQNPRHLVRRRGQEARLRCSPMKGHSHVYWYRQLPEEGLKFMVYLQKENIIDESGMPKERFSAEFPKEGPSILRIQQVVRGDSAAYFCASLIGAENNEQFFGPGTRLTVL.